This TCR beta chain was captured by sequencing in a study of blood T cell repertoires in COVID-19. Study-wide background: Both acute and convalescent COVID-19 samples were obtained from the United States, Italy and Spain.

This clone was seen just once. How the authors handled the data: The assay estimated nucleated cells by amplifying reference gene primers. Profiled with immunoSEQ multiplex PCR; TCRdb holds only in-frame clones, not every one. The DNA was the basis for D and trimming; V, J and clone size are from that table. This sample has fewer than 250,000 clones, with approximately 80% found just once. This CDR3 comprises 15 residues. J was trimmed by 4 bases and V by 3 bases; bases with no gene match: 8. Germline CDR1 MNHEY, CDR2 SMNVEV (reference sequence). Sequencing input: peripheral blood. This TCR derives from a woman older than 75 with acute or convalescent COVID-19. This rearrangement joins TRBV27 to TRBJ1-2; TRBD1 matches 7 bases. CDR3 protein: CASSLTGFGPYGYTF. The CDR3, as DNA: TGTGCCAGCAGTTTGACAGGGTTCGGTCCCTATGGCTACACCTTC.